This TCR beta chain is from a study of shared clonotypes between healthy human individuals. Study-level information: The plates for each donor numbered three CD4 naive, three CD4 memory, two CD8 naive and one CD8 memory. Study conclusions and caveats: Around 5% was the fraction of naive CD4 clonotypes found shared across a few donors. Naive subsets usually exceeded memory subsets in estimated richness.

The assay used deep level. Libraries were prepared by immunoSEQ multiplex PCR; TCRdb keeps only in-frame clonotypes and omits some of them. The top ten hold around 0.25% of the sample, which has about 800,000 clones, 90% to 97% seen once. CDR3 length: 13 amino acids. The germline V and J ends were trimmed by 5 bases and 1 base, with 9 bases remaining between them. CDR1 and CDR2 from the germline V gene are MNHEY and SMNVEV (reference sequence). Cells designated naive CD8 were CD45RO-negative and were positively selected for CCR7, with terminally differentiated effector memory CD45RA+ cells excluded. Of note for this clone: The antigen remains unidentified.

Sequences were obtained from naive CD8+ T cells sorted from blood. This sequence joins TRBV27 and TRBJ2-7, with a tentative D call TRBD2 (6 bases). The source of this sequence is a man aged 30-40 years in good health. CDR3 DNA: TGTGCCAGCAGTCGACTAGATTCCTACGAGCAGTACTTC. Its protein product is CASSRLDSYEQYF.